Listed below are T cell receptor beta chains from one sample, sequenced in a study of T-cell memory formation after mild COVID-19. TCRdb processed the 5' RACE reads anew with MiXCR; each CDR3 protein has one entry. Here the sample spans a few hundred thousand distinct CDR3 sequences, roughly 22% being singletons. Material for sequencing was PBMCs or a T cell subset sorted from them (not recorded which). These receptors all stem from an adult woman who had mild COVID-19 (a few samples of this study predate the infection). Cell type and time point are not known. The CDR3 runs from the conserved cysteine through the conserved F or W. The order of the fields is V gene, J gene, CDR3 protein.

>TRBV4-1|TRBJ2-1
CASSQRLAGDHEQFF
>TRBV7-3|TRBJ2-1
CASSPGLAGGHEQFF
>TRBV6-1|TRBJ2-7
CASSTGTGHSYEQYF
>TRBV20-1|TRBJ1-1
CSAGRPDRETEAFF
>TRBV7-9|TRBJ2-1
CASSLISRNAYNEQFF
>TRBV7-3|TRBJ2-5
CASSSSQGETQYF
>TRBV7-9|TRBJ1-2
CASSFSDRDTNYGYTF
>TRBV15|TRBJ2-7
CATSRDQGPSYEQYF
>TRBV5-1|TRBJ1-5
CASSPEGGQGAPQHF
>TRBV19|TRBJ1-1
CASTRRTEAFF
>TRBV5-1|TRBJ2-3
CASSPGLAGAPSRDTQYF
>TRBV19|TRBJ2-1
CASSRGGTSGGNHYNEQFF
>TRBV11-2|TRBJ1-2
CASSSGGGAYGYTF